The 31 T cell receptor beta chains below were found in one sample sequenced in a study of blood T cell repertoires in COVID-19. Method: immunoSEQ multiplex PCR; TCRdb's copy keeps in-frame clones and lacks some. Found here are approximately 72,000 clones, 86% of them singletons; the top ten hold 10% to 15%. The sequenced material came from peripheral blood. The receptors come from a woman aged 60-75 years with acute or convalescent COVID-19.

V usage is TRBV6-5 and J usage is TRBJ1-6; no clear D. V was clipped by 6 bases and J by 0 bases, with 9 bases between them. CDR1 MNHEY and CDR2 SVGAGI come from the germline V gene. This CDR3 comprises 15 residues. CDR3 coding DNA: TGTGCCAGCAGGAGTGAGGACTCCTATAATTCACCCCTCCACTTT. It encodes CASRSEDSYNSPLHF.

This clone was recorded once. The chain links TRBV6-5 to TRBJ2-1, with D maybe TRBD1 (5 bases). The CDR3 is made up of 11 amino acids. Trimming pared 8 bases from V and 6 bases from J, leaving 8 bases between. The germline gives CDR1 MNHEY, CDR2 SVGAGI. CDR3 in DNA: TGTGCCAGCGCTAGGGGCAATGAGCAGTTCTTC. This gives the protein CASARGNEQFF.

V and J are TRBV19 and TRBJ2-1; a possible D gene is TRBD2 (6 bases). The CDR3 spans 15 residues. Germline V gives CDR1 LNHDA, CDR2 SQIVND (reference sequence). The V end lost 7 bases, the J end lost 9 bases, and 22 bases lay between the germline ends. This CDR3 reads CASKVTGSPSGEQFF. The CDR3 region has the DNA TGTGCCAGTAAGGTTACCGGGAGTCCCTCCGGTGAGCAGTTCTTC.

V and J are TRBV28 and TRBJ2-2; 9 positions match TRBD1. Germline-derived CDR1 and CDR2 are MDHEN and SYDVKM. The length of the CDR3 is 15 residues. V shed 3 bases, J shed 9 bases, and the junction held 8 bases outside the gene matches. The chain's CDR3 is CASSLPQGAYRELFF. The CDR3 DNA is TGTGCCAGCAGTTTGCCACAGGGGGCTTACCGGGAGCTGTTTTTT.

V and J are TRBV15 and TRBJ1-4; D might be TRBD1 (5 bases). Germline V gene data show CDR1 as LNHNV and CDR2 as YYDKDF (reference sequence). The V end was cut by 1 base, the J end by 4 bases, with 22 bases between. The CDR3 runs 19 residues. This CDR3 reads CATSRVGASSAQVNEKLFF. In DNA form, the CDR3 reads TGTGCCACCAGCAGAGTTGGGGCCTCCTCGGCGCAGGTTAATGAAAAACTGTTTTTT.

This clone was detected once. This rearrangement joins TRBV3-1 (or the pseudogene TRBV3-2) to TRBJ1-5; weak D call: TRBD1 (6 bases). Trimming took off 1 base at V and 5 bases at J, with 12 bases between the two ends. The V gene's germline CDR1 is LGHDT and CDR2 YNNKEL (reference sequence). The CDR3 is made up of 15 amino acids. The CDR3 DNA reads as TGTGCCAGCAGCCAAGCAGGGGACGGGGATCAGCCCCAGCATTTT. It codes for CASSQAGDGDQPQHF.

This clone was seen a single time. The chain links TRBV6-8 to TRBJ1-4; a possible D gene is TRBD1 (5 bases). V lost 8 bases and J 0 bases, leaving 19 bases between the germline ends. CDR1 is MNHGY and CDR2 is SAAAGT in the germline V gene. The length of the CDR3 is 17 residues. CDR3 in DNA: TGTGCCAGCGGCCCCAACGGGGGGAGTGCAACTAATGAAAAACTGTTTTTT. This translates into CASGPNGGSATNEKLFF.

This chain joins TRBV21-1 and TRBJ1-1; the table names TRBD1, a call not compared with the DNA. TRBV21-1 is an annotated pseudogene. The CDR3 has 19 amino acids. This CDR3 reads CASSTTRDRVNLEYTEAFF. DNA for the CDR3: TGTGCCAGCAGCACGACCCGGGACAGGGTTAATTTGGAGTATACTGAAGCTTTCTTT.

The CDR3 sequence is CASSTREVGSPLHF. Here the CDR3 DNA reads TGTGCCAGCAGCACAAGGGAGGTTGGTTCACCCCTCCACTTT. The V call is TRBV6-5, the J call TRBJ1-6; D gene ambiguous. V lost 6 bases and J lost 9, with 15 bases in between. The CDR3 contains 14 residues. The germline gives CDR1 MNHEY, CDR2 SVGAGI.

The rearrangement links TRBV4-1 to TRBJ2-7; tentative D call: TRBD1 (7 bases). Germline V gene data show CDR1 as MGHRA and CDR2 as YSYEKL. This CDR3 has 14 amino acids. V was clipped by 1 base and J by 6 bases, with 13 bases between them. CDR3 DNA: TGCGCCAGCAGCCAAGTCGCAGGGGGAGGCGAGCAGTACTTC. Amino acid sequence: CASSQVAGGGEQYF.

The V call is TRBV6-5, the J call TRBJ2-3; no clear D. The CDR3 has 11 residues. CDR1 and CDR2 (germline): MNHEY, SVGAGI. V was clipped by 6 bases and J by 3 bases, with 4 bases between them. DNA of the CDR3: TGTGCCAGCAGACATACAGATACGCAGTATTTT. Protein: CASRHTDTQYF.

This rearrangement joins TRBV6-5 to TRBJ1-3; unclear D gene. Germline lookup yields CDR1 MNHEY and CDR2 SVGAGI. V was trimmed by 2 bases and J by 7 bases, leaving 9 bases between them. CDR3 size: 13 residues. The CDR3 loop reads CASSYTSRNTIYF. CDR3 in DNA: TGTGCCAGCAGTTACACGTCTAGGAACACCATATATTTT.

The genes are TRBV28 and TRBJ2-7; the match to TRBD1 covers 7 bases. Losses at the gene ends were 4 bases for V and 5 bases for J; bases not matched to a gene: 14. Germline values: CDR1 MDHEN, CDR2 SYDVKM. CDR3 length: 16 residues. The CDR3 sequence: CASSYGGDRVKNEQYF. CDR3 DNA: TGTGCCAGCAGTTATGGGGGAGACAGGGTAAAGAACGAGCAGTACTTC.

The V call is TRBV24-1, the J call TRBJ2-5; 7 bases fit TRBD1. J lost 4 bases, V lost 7 bases, and 14 bases had no gene match. This CDR3 is 16 amino acids long. Germline V CDR1 and CDR2: KGHDR, SFDVKD. The CDR3 spells CATSARTGADGETQYF. The DNA for the CDR3 is TGTGCCACCAGCGCTAGAACAGGGGCGGATGGAGAGACCCAGTACTTC.

This clone was observed a single time. This chain joins TRBV28 and TRBJ1-4, with TRBD1 matching 7 bases. Germline CDR1 MDHEN, CDR2 SYDVKM. Germline trimming cut 3 bases from V and 4 bases from J; bases unmatched to any gene: 5. The CDR3 is 15 amino acids. The CDR3 protein is CASSFSRQGNEKLFF. The DNA of the CDR3 is TGTGCCAGCAGTTTCTCACGACAGGGTAATGAAAAACTGTTTTTT.

The chain combines TRBV6-1 with TRBJ1-6; a possible D gene is TRBD1 (6 bases). V was cut by 1 base and J by 10 bases, with 11 bases left in between. Germline V gene lookup returns CDR1 MNHNS and CDR2 SASEGT. The CDR3 sequence is 14 residues long. The CDR3 DNA follows: TGTGCCAGCAGTGAAGACAGGGATGGCTCACCCCTCCACTTT. This translates into CASSEDRDGSPLHF.

This chain links TRBV6-2 or TRBV6-3 with TRBJ1-1; D possibly corresponds to TRBD1 (6 bases). The germline V gene has CDR1 MNHEY and CDR2 SVGEGT. The CDR3 totals 12 residues. The germline V and J ends were trimmed by 5 bases and 11 bases, with 15 bases remaining between them. Here the CDR3 DNA reads TGTGCCAGCAGTCTAATCAGGGGACGGGCTTTCTTT. Amino acid sequence: CASSLIRGRAFF.

This chain uses TRBV6-4 with TRBJ1-5; no clear D. The CDR3 sequence is 13 residues long. Germline-derived CDR1 and CDR2 are MRHNA and SNTAGT. V was trimmed by 4 bases and J by 4 bases, leaving 8 bases between them. This CDR3 is CASSVEKNQPQHF. The CDR3 coding sequence is TGTGCCAGCAGTGTTGAGAAGAATCAGCCCCAGCATTTT.

CDR3 nucleotide sequence: TGTGCCACCGCAAGACTAGCGGGGGGGGCGGATACGCAGTATTTT. Protein sequence: CATARLAGGADTQYF. This chain connects TRBV24-1 to TRBJ2-3, with 14 nucleotides matching TRBD2. Germline V gene lookup returns CDR1 KGHDR and CDR2 SFDVKD. The CDR3 is made up of 15 amino acids. Germline trimming cut 9 bases from V and 6 bases from J; bases unmatched to any gene: 7.

This chain uses TRBV19 with TRBJ2-3; the D is unclear. This CDR3 is built from 15 residues. V lost 3 bases and J lost 0, with 10 bases in between. Germline V gives CDR1 LNHDA, CDR2 SQIVND (reference sequence). The CDR3 DNA sequence: TGTGCCAGTAGTATTGGTCAGGCTAGCACAGATACGCAGTATTTT. Its translation: CASSIGQASTDTQYF.

This chain links TRBV15 with TRBJ1-2; D is uncertain. Germline loops: CDR1 LNHNV, CDR2 YYDKDF (reference sequence). The CDR3 has 11 amino acids. The V and J ends lost 8 bases and 8 bases respectively, with 12 bases between them. For the CDR3, the DNA is TGTGCCACCCTAGGAGAGAAGGGCTACACCTTC. This gives the protein CATLGEKGYTF. Complete variable domain (other parts from reference TRBV15 and TRBJ1-2): DAMVIQNPRYQVTQFGKPVTLSCSQTLNHNVMYWYQQKSSQAPKLLFHYYDKDFNNEADTPDNFQSRRPNTSFCFLDIRSPGLGDTAMYLCATLGEKGYTFGSGTRLTVV.

The chain is built from TRBV3-1 (or the pseudogene TRBV3-2) and TRBJ2-3; 11 bases align to TRBD2. Germline V gives CDR1 LGHDT, CDR2 YNNKEL (reference sequence). The CDR3 has 15 amino acids. V lost 4 bases, J lost 2 bases, and 2 bases stayed unmatched. The CDR3 spells CASSPLAGATDTQYF. The CDR3 bases are TGTGCCAGCAGCCCACTAGCGGGGGCCACAGATACGCAGTATTTT.

The chain is built from TRBV4-1 and TRBJ2-3; TRBD2 matches 10 bases. The length of the CDR3 is 15 residues. Germline V gene data show CDR1 as MGHRA and CDR2 as YSYEKL. The ends lost 7 bases at V and 4 bases at J; junction bases unmatched: 8. The CDR3 spells CASTLLAGSADTQYF. Written as DNA, the CDR3 is TGCGCCAGCACCCTACTAGCGGGGAGTGCAGATACGCAGTATTTT.

The genes are TRBV24-1 and TRBJ2-3; 10 bases map to TRBD2. V dropped 6 bases and J dropped 6; count of bases not matched to a gene: 5. Germline CDR1 reads KGHDR; CDR2 reads SFDVKD. This CDR3 comprises 14 residues. Written as DNA, the CDR3 is TGTGCCACCAGTCGGGAAGCGGGGGGGGATACGCAGTATTTT. Amino acids: CATSREAGGDTQYF.

The V gene is TRBV19, the J gene TRBJ2-3; TRBD1 matches at 9 bases. The CDR3 is 19 residues long. Germline assignment: CDR1 LNHDA and CDR2 SQIVND (reference sequence). The trim removed 3 bases at V and 3 bases at J, leaving 16 bases unmatched. In DNA, the CDR3 is TGTGCCAGTAGTATCATTTTTGCTGGACAGGGGATTGGTACAGATACGCAGTATTTT. It codes for CASSIIFAGQGIGTDTQYF.

The chain combines TRBV5-1 with TRBJ2-3, with TRBD2 matching over 7 bases. There are 17 residues in the CDR3. Germline assignment: CDR1 SGHRS and CDR2 YFSETQ. V shed 5 bases, J shed 0 bases, and the junction held 12 bases outside the gene matches. The CDR3 reads CASSLGGGSPSTDTQYF. DNA for the CDR3: TGCGCCAGCAGTTTAGGCGGGGGTTCCCCTAGCACAGATACGCAGTATTTT.

V is TRBV29-1 and J is TRBJ2-1, with 7 bases matching TRBD2. J gave up 5 bases and V 4 bases, and 2 bases lay outside the gene matches. The CDR3 is 12 residues long. The germline V gene has CDR1 SQVTM and CDR2 ANQGSEA. The CDR3 DNA is TGCAGCGTTGGGGCGGGGGACAATGAGCAGTTCTTC. Its protein is CSVGAGDNEQFF.

The rearrangement uses TRBV7-8 and TRBJ2-3; D is uncertain. V gave up 3 bases and J gave up 2 bases, with 9 bases separating them. The CDR3 covers 14 residues. Germline V CDR1 and CDR2: SGHVS, FQNEAQ. The CDR3 DNA follows: TGTGCCAGCAGCTTCCGACTTACCACAGATACGCAGTATTTT. Protein product: CASSFRLTTDTQYF.

V and J are TRBV28 and TRBJ1-2; TRBD1 agrees at 8 bases. The CDR3 is 15 residues long. Germline V gene lookup returns CDR1 MDHEN and CDR2 SYDVKM. V trimming: 6 bases; J trimming: 4 bases; junction bases outside the gene matches: 10. The CDR3 nucleotides read TGTGCCAGCAGGGTCACCGGGACAGGACGCTATGGCTACACCTTC. It specifies CASRVTGTGRYGYTF.

The chain links TRBV7-2 to TRBJ1-6; D is uncertain. The V gene lost 6 bases and the J gene lost 7 bases, with 19 bases spanning the gap. The CDR3 is made up of 16 amino acids. Per the germline V gene, CDR1 is SGHTA and CDR2 is FQGNSA. CDR3 in amino acids: CASSAEVSRNNSPLHF. DNA for the CDR3: TGTGCCAGCAGTGCAGAGGTCAGCAGAAACAATTCACCCCTCCACTTT.

This chain uses TRBV11-1 with TRBJ2-1; weak D call: TRBD2 (5 bases). In germline, CDR1 is SGHAT, CDR2 FQDESV (reference sequence). V lost 8 bases and J 6 bases, leaving 11 bases between the germline ends. This CDR3 contains 12 residues. In nucleotides, the CDR3 is TGTGCCAGCGGCGGGCATTTCAATGAGCAGTTCTTC. Translation gives CASGGHFNEQFF.